This entry concerns a single T cell receptor beta chain. Its antigen is currently not known. No base quality values were provided; no much bigger clone lies one nucleotide off. The trial excluded patients who had a history of autoimmune disease or who were on systemic immunosuppression. Peripheral blood for TCR sequencing was collected from all dose cohorts at baseline, on cycle 4 day 1, and on cycle 7 day 1. The samples were taken from a phase I, first-in-human, multicenter, open-label dose-escalation trial of ivuxolimab. Adults with locally advanced or metastatic melanoma, renal cell, hepatocellular, or head and neck squamous cell carcinoma were enrolled in the trial. CD4+ and CD8+ T cells were sorted separately from peripheral blood before TCR sequencing. For this chain, trimming is 0 bases at the V end and 2 bases at the J end, and the number of junction bases without a gene match is 2. According to the germline V gene (reference sequence), CDR1 reads MNHEY and CDR2 reads SMNVEV. Including the terminal cysteine and phenylalanine, the CDR3 comprises 15 residues. The DNA shown is the 45-base CDR3, in frame from base 1.

The sample belongs to a study of OX40 agonist ivuxolimab in advanced cancers. For the wider study: The costimulatory receptor OX40 (CD134) was targeted by ivuxolimab, a fully human IgG2 agonistic monoclonal antibody. Intravenous ivuxolimab was administered to patients every 2 weeks at six dose levels: 0.01, 0.1, 0.3, 1.5, 3 and 10 mg/kg. Of the approximately 50 dose-escalation patients, hepatocellular carcinoma was present in about 20, melanoma in around 15, renal cell carcinoma in 9 and head and neck cancer in 9. The dose-escalation cohort was roughly 80% male with a mean age of roughly 60 years, ranging from roughly 20 to 80. Prior anti-PD-1, anti-PD-L1 or anti-CTLA-4 therapy was permitted, and checkpoint inhibitors had been received by under 50% of dose-escalation patients. Partial responses were achieved by three dose-escalation patients, of whom one had hepatocellular carcinoma and two had cutaneous melanoma. Peripheral TCRbeta sequencing was intended to test whether TCR sequence diversity was altered and clonal T-cell expansion was caused by ivuxolimab. The paper describes the monotherapy dose-escalation part (N of about 47 patients) of the phase I trial of ivuxolimab. On the study overall, not on this receptor specifically: Low levels of normalized T-cell clonal expansion were also seen in some nonresponding patients. On average, CD8+ T cells showed more expanded clones than CD4+ T cells after ivuxolimab. In the 0.1-3.0 mg/kg groups, partial responders had among the lowest normalized peripheral clonal expansion, particularly in CD8+ T cells. At doses of 0.1 to 3.0 mg/kg, clonal expansion of both CD4+ and CD8+ T cells in blood was seen between baseline and week 6. The antigen specificity of the clonally expanded peripheral T cells was not determined.

To sequence the TCRbeta CDR3 region, genomic DNA was isolated from the sorted cells. TCRbeta CDR3 regions were sequenced using the immunoSEQ Assay. In its TCRdb copy, this immuneACCESS table keeps in-frame sequences only and misses some clones. Where compared with another copy, unresolved V genes explain less than half of these, and the others have no known cause. The sample includes some 45,000 clones, with more than 70% observed a single time. The ten largest account for approximately 16% of the sample. Sample: CD4+ or CD8+ T cells sorted from blood, taken in a trial of the OX40 agonist ivuxolimab. The receptor was derived from an adult with an advanced solid tumor such as melanoma, head and neck, liver or kidney cancer. In this chain, TRBV27 is recombined with TRBJ2-7, with 9 middle bases fitting TRBD1. The CDR3 in this case is CASSLSQGATYEQYF. The bases are TGTGCCAGCAGTTTATCACAGGGGGCGACCTACGAGCAGTACTTC.